The source of this T cell receptor (beta chain) is a study of blood T cell repertoires in COVID-19. Looking at the study overall: Acute and convalescent COVID-19 samples came from the United States, Italy and Spain. T cells, B-cell-depleted T cells, or PBMCs provided the cDNA or gDNA that served as material.

This CDR3 spans 17 amino acids. The V gene end was trimmed by 6 bases and the J gene end by 9 bases; junction bases not matched to a gene: 17. Germline V gene lookup returns CDR1 MNHEY and CDR2 SMNVEV (reference sequence). Original handling: Estimation of nucleated cell counts was performed using reference gene primer amplification. The table came from immunoSEQ multiplex PCR; TCRdb's copy has only in-frame clones and leaves some out. That table supplies the V and J calls and clone size; D and trimming were determined from the DNA. The table includes some 69,000 clones, more than 70% detected once. This chain connects TRBV27 to TRBJ1-6; 7 nucleotides agree with TRBD1. This TCR was recovered from a human donor in a cohort sampled during active COVID-19. The specimen was peripheral blood. In DNA form, the CDR3 reads TGTGCCAGCAGATCCGGGACAGTAGTATTGTCGGTTTCACCCCTCCACTTT. Translation: CASRSGTVVLSVSPLHF.